The text below deals with one T cell receptor (beta chain). The sample is drawn from a study of CD8 T cells in Susac syndrome. Trimming took 6 bases from V and 3 from J, leaving 15 bases between them. The CDR3 sequence is 14 residues long. The germline V gene has CDR1 LNHDA and CDR2 SQIVND (reference sequence). With random hexamers, reverse transcription was performed on about 0.45 to 1 ug of RNA. TCRdb independently ran MiXCR on the immunoSEQ multiplex PCR reads; one entry per CDR3 protein. Among roughly 110,000 distinct CDR3 sequences listed, roughly 95% were seen once. The gene calls are TRBV19 and TRBJ2-7, with no clear D. The sequencing sample was made of CD8+ T cells from PBMCs. The source of this sequence is a human donor with Susac syndrome. This CDR3 is CASSHEVGFYEQYF. The CDR3 DNA follows: TGTGCCAGTAGCCACGAGGTGGGTTTCTACGAGCAGTACTTC.